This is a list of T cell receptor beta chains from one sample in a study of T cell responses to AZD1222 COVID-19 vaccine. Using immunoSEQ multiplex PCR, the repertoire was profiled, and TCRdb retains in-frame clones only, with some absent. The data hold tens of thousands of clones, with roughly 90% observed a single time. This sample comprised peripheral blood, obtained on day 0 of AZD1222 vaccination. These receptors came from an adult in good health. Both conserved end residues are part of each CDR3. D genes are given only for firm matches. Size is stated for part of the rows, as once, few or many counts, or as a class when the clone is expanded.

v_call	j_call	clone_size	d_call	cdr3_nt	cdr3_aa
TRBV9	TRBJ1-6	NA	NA	TGTGCCAGCGGCTCGACGGCAGGGGCCCTAAATTCACCCCTCCACTTT	CASGSTAGALNSPLHF
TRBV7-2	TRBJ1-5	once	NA	TGTGCCAGCAGCGAAGGGGCAGGGAATCAGCCCCAGCATTTT	CASSEGAGNQPQHF
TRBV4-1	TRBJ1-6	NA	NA	TGCGCCAGCAGCCTTGGACAGCCCTCTAATTCACCCCTCCACTTT	CASSLGQPSNSPLHF
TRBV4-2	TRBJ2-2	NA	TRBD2	TGTGCCAGCAGCCAAGATGTGGTAGCGGGGACCGGGGAGCTGTTTTTT	CASSQDVVAGTGELFF
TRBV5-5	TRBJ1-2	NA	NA	TGTGCCAGCAGCTTAGAGGTAAACTATGGCTACACCTTC	CASSLEVNYGYTF
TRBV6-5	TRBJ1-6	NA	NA	TGTGCCAGAAGAGGGTGCGTCTATAATTCACCCCTCCACTTT	CARRGCVYNSPLHF
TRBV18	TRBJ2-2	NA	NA	TGTGCCAGCTCACCACAGGCAGGGGTCTACACGGGGGAGCTGTTTTTT	CASSPQAGVYTGELFF
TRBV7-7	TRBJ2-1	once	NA	TGTGCCAGCAGCCTCCGAGGAAGGTACGAGCAGTTCTTC	CASSLRGRYEQFF
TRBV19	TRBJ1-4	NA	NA	TGTGCCACAAGTAATGACAGAGTGCAGAAAAAACTGTTTTTT	CATSNDRVQKKLFF
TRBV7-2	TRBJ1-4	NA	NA	TGTGCCAGCAGCCTAATTAGGGGCGGGATCGAAAAACTGTTTTTT	CASSLIRGGIEKLFF
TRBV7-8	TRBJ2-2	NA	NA	TGTGCCAGCAGCCTTTCCGCCCTGAGGGGCTACACCGGGGAGCTGTTTTTT	CASSLSALRGYTGELFF
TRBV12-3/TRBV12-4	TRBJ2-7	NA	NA	TGTGCCAGCAGTTTTATGGGGGTCTACGAGCAGTACTTC	CASSFMGVYEQYF
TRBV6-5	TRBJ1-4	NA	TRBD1	TGTGCCAGCAGCCCGAACAGGGGTGCACTTCAAAAACTGTTTTTT	CASSPNRGALQKLFF
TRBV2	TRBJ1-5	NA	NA	TGTGCCAGCAGCGGGCAGGGCAATCAGCCCCAGCATTTT	CASSGQGNQPQHF
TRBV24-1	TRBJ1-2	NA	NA	TGTGCCACCAGTGTTAACAGTTTCTATGGCTACACCTTC	CATSVNSFYGYTF
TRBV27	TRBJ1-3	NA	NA	TGTGCCAGCAGTTTAACGACGGATACTGGAAACACCATATATTTT	CASSLTTDTGNTIYF
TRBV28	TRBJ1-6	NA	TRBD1	TGTGCCAGCAGTTTATCAGGGGGCGGGGGTTCACCCCTCCACTTT	CASSLSGGGGSPLHF
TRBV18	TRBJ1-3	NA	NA	TGTGCCAGCTCACCACGCGAAAGCCTGGGAAACACCATATATTTT	CASSPRESLGNTIYF
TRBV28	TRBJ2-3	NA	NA	TGTGCCAGCACCCAATACCCAGATACGCAGTATTTT	CASTQYPDTQYF
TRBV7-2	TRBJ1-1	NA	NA	TGTGCCAGCAGCCCCTTCCCGGGGGGCGAACGAGGAGCTTTCTTT	CASSPFPGGERGAFF
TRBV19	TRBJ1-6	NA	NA	TGTGCCAGTAGTATAGCAGGTACTTCGGACAGACGCTCCTATAATTCACCCCTCCACTTT	CASSIAGTSDRRSYNSPLHF
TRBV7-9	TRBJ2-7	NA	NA	TGTGCCAGCAGCCCAGGGGCATTCAACTCCTACGAGCAGTACTTC	CASSPGAFNSYEQYF
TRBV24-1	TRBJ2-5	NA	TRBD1	TGTGCCACCAGTGATGACAGGGGTAATCAAGAGACCCAGTACTTC	CATSDDRGNQETQYF
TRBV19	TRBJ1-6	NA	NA	TGTGCCAGCCGCCAAATGAGCTCCTATAATTCACCCCTCCACTTT	CASRQMSSYNSPLHF
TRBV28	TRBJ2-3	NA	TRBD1	TGTGCCAGCACTGGGCAGGGGGCCTTGATTGAGCAGTATTTT	CASTGQGALIEQYF
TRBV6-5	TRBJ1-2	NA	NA	TGTGCCAGCAGTAAGGTAGACAGGCCTCCGAGCTACACCTTC	CASSKVDRPPSYTF
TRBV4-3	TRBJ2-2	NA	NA	TGCGCCAGCAGCCAATTTGGGGCGAGCGGCGGGGAGCTGTTTTTT	CASSQFGASGGELFF
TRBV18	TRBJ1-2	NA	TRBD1	TGTGCCAGCTCACCCGACAGGGCTAATGGCTACACCTTC	CASSPDRANGYTF
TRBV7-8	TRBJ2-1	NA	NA	TGTGCCAGCAGCCCCTCACCCAGGGACGGCTCCTACAATGAGCAGTTCTTC	CASSPSPRDGSYNEQFF
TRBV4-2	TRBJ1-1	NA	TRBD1	TGTGCCAGCAGCACCATGACAGGGGGAGGCACTGAAGCTTTCTTT	CASSTMTGGGTEAFF
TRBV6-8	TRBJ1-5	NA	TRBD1	TGTGCCAGCAGTTACTCTCGTAAAGGGACAGGGAATCAGCCCCAGCATTTT	CASSYSRKGTGNQPQHF
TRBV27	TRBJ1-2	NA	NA	TGTGCCAGCAGTTCTCAGGGCTTCGGTGGCTACACCTTC	CASSSQGFGGYTF
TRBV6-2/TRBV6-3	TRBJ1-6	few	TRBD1	TGTGCCAGCAGTGGGACAGAGAATTCACCCCTCCACTTT	CASSGTENSPLHF
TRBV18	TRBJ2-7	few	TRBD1	TGTGCCAGCTCACTGGGACAGGGGGCCTACGAGCAGTACTTC	CASSLGQGAYEQYF
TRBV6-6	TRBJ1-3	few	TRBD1	TGTGCCAGCAGTAGGACAGGGGCTGGAAACACCATATATTTT	CASSRTGAGNTIYF
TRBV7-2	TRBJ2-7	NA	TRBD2	TGTGCCAGCAGCTTCTCGGGAGGGCCTTACGAGCAGTACTTC	CASSFSGGPYEQYF
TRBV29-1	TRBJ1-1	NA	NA	TGCAGCGTCGCGGGAATGGCTGGCACTGAAGCTTTCTTT	CSVAGMAGTEAFF
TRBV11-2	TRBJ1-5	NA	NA	TGTGCCAGCAGCATGGGCAATCAGCCCCAGCATTTT	CASSMGNQPQHF
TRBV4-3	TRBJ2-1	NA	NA	TGCGCCAGCAGCCAAACCCGACAGGCTGAGCAGTTCTTC	CASSQTRQAEQFF
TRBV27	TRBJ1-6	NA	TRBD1	TGTGCCAGCAGTTTATTGACAGGGAGGAGCTCCTATAATTCACCCCTCCACTTT	CASSLLTGRSSYNSPLHF
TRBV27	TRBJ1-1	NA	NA	TGTGCCAGCAGGAGGGAGATGAACACTGAAGCTTTCTTT	CASRREMNTEAFF
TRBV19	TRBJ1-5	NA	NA	TGTGCCAGTAGCTATAGCAATCAGCCCCAGCATTTT	CASSYSNQPQHF
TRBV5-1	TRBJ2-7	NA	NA	TGCGCCAGCAGCTTGGTCGGGGACTACGAGCAGTACTTC	CASSLVGDYEQYF
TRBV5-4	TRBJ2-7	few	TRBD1	TGTGCCAGCAGCTTGGGAGGGACAGCCTACGAGCAGTACTTC	CASSLGGTAYEQYF
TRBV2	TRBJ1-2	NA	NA	TGTGCCAGCAGTGCCGGGACTCCCTCCCTATCCTATGGCTACACCTTC	CASSAGTPSLSYGYTF
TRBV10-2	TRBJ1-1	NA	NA	TGCGCCAGCAGTGAGTCTAACACCTCTGAAGCTTTCTTT	CASSESNTSEAFF
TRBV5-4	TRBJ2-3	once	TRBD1	TGTGCCAGCAGCTTAGGAAGGGGGCGCACAGATACGCAGTATTTT	CASSLGRGRTDTQYF
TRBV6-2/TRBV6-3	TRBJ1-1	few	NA	TGTGCCAGCAGTCCCCCGGGACACCGGAACACTGAAGCTTTCTTT	CASSPPGHRNTEAFF
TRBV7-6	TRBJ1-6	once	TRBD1	TGTGCCAGCAGCTTAGGTGGGGCAGGGGGCATATCACCCCTCCACTTT	CASSLGGAGGISPLHF
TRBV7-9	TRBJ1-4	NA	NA	TGTGCCAGCAGCTTAGGGGTCAATGAAAAACTGTTTTTT	CASSLGVNEKLFF
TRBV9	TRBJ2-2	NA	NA	TGTGCCAGCAGCCCTACCCACAGCGCGAACACCGGGGAGCTGTTTTTT	CASSPTHSANTGELFF
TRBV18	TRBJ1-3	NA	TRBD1	TGTGCCAGCTCTCGATCGACAGGGGCTGGAAACACCATATATTTT	CASSRSTGAGNTIYF
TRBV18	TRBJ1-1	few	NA	TGTGCCAGCTCACTCAGGTCCCGGGTTTCGTTCCGGAACACTGAAGCTTTCTTT	CASSLRSRVSFRNTEAFF
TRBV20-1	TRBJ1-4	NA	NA	TGCAGTGCTGGCCCTGAAAAACTGTTTTTT	CSAGPEKLFF
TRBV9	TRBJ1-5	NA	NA	TGTGCCAGCAGCGTAGGGGGACTTTACAATCAGCCCCAGCATTTT	CASSVGGLYNQPQHF
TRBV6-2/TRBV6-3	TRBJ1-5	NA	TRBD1	TGTGCCAGCAGTTTTTGGACAGGGGGCAGGGGCAATCAGCCCCAGCATTTT	CASSFWTGGRGNQPQHF